The 31 T cell receptor beta chains presented below share a single source sample, sequenced in a study of T cells in Graves' hyperthyroidism and ophthalmopathy. Amplification yielded TCR beta CDR3 regions, with RNA transcripts as the source. HTBI primers were the set used in a first-round RT-PCR of the TCR CDR3. TCRdb independently ran MiXCR on the multiplex PCR reads; one entry per CDR3 protein. The table records almost 500,000 distinct CDR3 sequences, around a fifth of them present only once. The sequenced sample was blood. These receptors all stem from a woman in her 70s with Graves' ophthalmopathy.

The chain couples TRBV28 to TRBJ2-7; TRBD2 aligns across 7 bases. CDR1 and CDR2 (germline): MDHEN, SYDVKM. Trimming took 4 bases from V and 2 from J; bases not matched to a gene: 8. This CDR3 is built from 15 residues. The CDR3 region has the DNA TGTGCCAGCAGTTCGGTCGCGGGAGCAGCCTACGAGCAGTACTTC. It yields the protein CASSSVAGAAYEQYF.

In this sample, this clonotype turned up many times. J is TRBJ2-1 and V is TRBV12-3 or TRBV12-4; TRBD2 agrees at 11 bases. V was clipped by 5 bases and J by 8 bases; unmatched bases: 8. The length of the CDR3 is 15 residues. This chain's CDR3 is CASSPLAGDFYEQFF. Written as DNA, the CDR3 is TGTGCCAGCAGTCCACTAGCGGGAGACTTCTATGAGCAGTTCTTC.

The rearrangement joins TRBV29-1 to TRBJ1-1; D is undetermined. Germline CDR1 reads SQVTM; CDR2 reads ANQGSEA. The CDR3 length is 11 residues. Between the trimmed V and J ends, which lost 5 bases and 1 base, there was a span of 5 bases. CDR3 coding DNA: TGCAGCGTTCTCGAGAACACTGAAGCTTTCTTT. It is translated as CSVLENTEAFF.

The sample holds a few counts of this clonotype. The chain recombines TRBV27 with TRBJ1-6, with TRBD1 matching 7 bases. The CDR3 extends over 17 amino acids. Germline assignment: CDR1 MNHEY and CDR2 SMNVEV (reference sequence). The trim removed 4 bases at V and 7 bases at J, leaving 13 bases unmatched. CDR3 in DNA: TGTGCCAGCAGTTCACTTCGCCGGCAGGGGGTCAATTCACCCCTCCACTTT. Translating gives CASSSLRRQGVNSPLHF.

The V and J genes are TRBV19 and TRBJ1-4; tentative D call: TRBD1 (5 bases). This CDR3 has 15 amino acids. Germline V gene sequence: CDR1 LNHDA, CDR2 SQIVND (reference sequence). Between the trimmed V and J ends, which lost 6 bases and 0 bases, there was a span of 11 bases. The CDR3 DNA follows: TGTGCCAGTAGAGACAGCCCTGCAACTAATGAAAAACTGTTTTTT. The encoded protein is CASRDSPATNEKLFF.

This clonotype was observed a handful of times. V usage is TRBV20-1 and J usage is TRBJ2-1; 10 bases line up with TRBD2. Germline CDR1 reads DFQATT; CDR2 reads SNEGSKA (reference sequence). The CDR3 extends over 16 amino acids. Trimming removed 3 bases from V and 7 bases from J; junction bases left unmatched: 12. The DNA for the CDR3 is TGCAGTGCTAGGCCCCCGCTAGCGGGAGCGGGTAATGAGCAGTTCTTC. Translated, it gives CSARPPLAGAGNEQFF.

This clonotype was observed at least ten times. The chain has TRBV6-1 and TRBJ1-2; TRBD1 matches 10 bases. Germline lookup yields CDR1 MNHNS and CDR2 SASEGT. The junction had 9 bases not matched to a gene; V was cut back by 4 bases and J by 4 bases. The CDR3 sequence is 16 residues long. This CDR3 is CASSASGTGAVYGYTF. The CDR3 DNA sequence: TGTGCCAGCAGTGCCTCCGGGACAGGGGCGGTCTATGGCTACACCTTC.

V and J are TRBV19 and TRBJ2-3; perhaps TRBD2 as D (5 bases). The CDR3 totals 14 residues. Trimming cost V 3 bases and J 1 base, with 8 bases left between them. Germline values: CDR1 LNHDA, CDR2 SQIVND (reference sequence). Written as DNA, the CDR3 is TGTGCCAGTAGTATCATGGAGGGCACAGATACGCAGTATTTT. Its translation is CASSIMEGTDTQYF.

This clonotype was detected a few times. The V call is TRBV28, the J call TRBJ2-4; no definite D call. The germline CDR1 and CDR2 sequences are MDHEN and SYDVKM. Trimming cost V 8 bases and J 8 bases, with 22 bases left between them. This CDR3 is built from 15 residues. The CDR3 sequence is CASAPNQGRVDIQYF. The CDR3 region has the DNA TGTGCCAGCGCCCCCAACCAAGGTCGAGTCGACATTCAGTACTTC.

This clonotype occurred a few times. The chain combines TRBV19 with TRBJ2-1, with 16 positions matching TRBD2. The CDR3 covers 17 residues. Germline values: CDR1 LNHDA, CDR2 SQIVND (reference sequence). With V trimmed by 4 bases and J by 7 bases, 7 bases remained unmatched. CDR3 coding DNA: TGTGCCAGTAGTAAGGGACTAGCGGGAGGGCCTTGGAATGAGCAGTTCTTC. This gives the protein CASSKGLAGGPWNEQFF.

This clonotype was seen more than once but under ten times. CDR3 nucleotide sequence: TGTGCCAGCAGTTTACGTGAAGCTTTCTTT. Protein sequence: CASSLREAFF. The genes are TRBV6-1 and TRBJ1-1; D unclear. V lost 5 bases and J lost 7, with 5 bases in between. Germline V gene data show CDR1 as MNHNS and CDR2 as SASEGT. The CDR3 has 10 residues.

The J gene is TRBJ2-3, the V gene TRBV20-1, with 11 bases identical to TRBD2. CDR1 is DFQATT and CDR2 is SNEGSKA in the germline V gene (reference sequence). This CDR3 is built from 16 residues. V shed 3 bases, J shed 0 bases, and the junction held 5 bases outside the gene matches. CDR3 nucleotides: TGCAGTGCTAGTGGACTAGCGGGTCCTAGCACAGATACGCAGTATTTT. This translates into CSASGLAGPSTDTQYF.

The V and J genes are TRBV7-2 and TRBJ1-5, with D hard to call. This CDR3 region has 14 residues. Trimming pared 1 base from V and 11 bases from J, leaving 15 bases between. CDR1 is SGHTA and CDR2 is FQGNSA in the germline V gene. CDR3 in amino acids: CASSLESPGSAQHF. The CDR3 nucleotides are TGTGCCAGCAGCTTAGAAAGTCCTGGGTCGGCCCAGCATTTT. The entire variable domain, with the rest obtained from reference TRBV7-2 and TRBJ1-5, is as follows: GAGVSQSPSNKVTEKGKDVELRCDPISGHTALYWYRQSLGQGLEFLIYFQGNSAPDKSGLPSDRFSAERTGGSVSTLTIQRTQQEDSAVYLCASSLESPGSAQHFGDGTRLSIL.

This clonotype was recorded many times. The chain joins TRBV2 to TRBJ2-7; D may match TRBD1 or TRBD2 (5 bases each). Trimming took off 3 bases at V and 3 bases at J, with 12 bases between the two ends. Per germline, CDR1 SNHLY and CDR2 FYNNEI. The length of the CDR3 is 14 residues. The CDR3 nucleotides are TGTGCCAGCAGTGATTCAGGGCGGGTCTACGAGCAGTACTTC. Encoded protein: CASSDSGRVYEQYF.

This chain joins TRBV6-1 and TRBJ2-1, with D tentatively TRBD2 (5 bases). CDR1 is MNHNS, CDR2 SASEGT, per germline. Trimming took off 6 bases at V and 15 bases at J, with 18 bases between the two ends. This CDR3 has 12 residues. Here the CDR3 DNA reads TGTGCCAGCAGCCTGGACGGTCGAAGCGGGTTCTTC. Protein sequence: CASSLDGRSGFF.

The chain uses TRBV15 and TRBJ1-1; TRBD1 matches at 9 bases. The CDR3 contains 15 residues. The germline V gene has CDR1 LNHNV and CDR2 YYDKDF (reference sequence). The J segment lost 4 bases and the V segment lost 3 bases, leaving 6 bases of the junction unmatched. For the CDR3, the DNA is TGTGCCACCAGCAGGGGGGACAGGGATGGCACTGAAGCTTTCTTT. Translating it yields CATSRGDRDGTEAFF.

This clonotype was detected only a few times. The genes are TRBV12-3 or TRBV12-4 and TRBJ2-2; no definite D call. The ends were cut back, 2 bases at V and 1 base at J, with 8 bases in the middle. This CDR3 spans 15 amino acids. The CDR3 loop reads CASSLIPWNTGELFF. DNA for the CDR3: TGTGCCAGCAGTTTAATCCCCTGGAACACCGGGGAGCTGTTTTTT.

The chain uses TRBV5-1 and TRBJ2-3, with TRBD2 matching 8 bases. J was trimmed by 0 bases and V by 6 bases; bases with no gene match: 6. The CDR3 covers 15 residues. CDR1 is SGHRS and CDR2 is YFSETQ in the germline V gene. The CDR3 protein is CASMVSGTSTDTQYF. The DNA of the CDR3 is TGCGCCAGCATGGTTAGCGGGACCAGCACAGATACGCAGTATTTT.

This clonotype has just a few counts. The J gene is TRBJ1-1, the V gene TRBV20-1, with 7 bases that match TRBD1. Trimming removed 3 bases from V and 1 base from J; junction bases left unmatched: 5. The length of the CDR3 is 14 residues. The germline gives CDR1 DFQATT, CDR2 SNEGSKA (reference sequence). The CDR3 DNA reads TGCAGTGCTAGGTCAGGGACAGCGAACACTGAAGCTTTCTTT. Protein: CSARSGTANTEAFF.

The chain uses TRBV3-1 and TRBJ2-7; D may match TRBD1 or TRBD2 (5 bases each). In germline, CDR1 is LGHDT, CDR2 YNNKEL (reference sequence). V was clipped by 3 bases and J by 2 bases, with 14 bases between them. The CDR3 has 15 amino acids. This CDR3 is CASSQSRDLTYEQYF. The CDR3 region has the DNA TGTGCCAGCAGCCAGAGCAGGGACCTCACCTACGAGCAGTACTTC.

This rearrangement joins TRBV7-6 to TRBJ2-7; no reliable D call. V lost 5 bases, J lost 3 bases, and 20 bases lay in between. This CDR3 spans 16 amino acids. Germline V gene sequence: CDR1 SGHVS, CDR2 FNYEAQ. The CDR3 DNA follows: TGTGCCAGCAGCCCCCCCCCGGGCGGAACTCTCTACGAGCAGTACTTC. It yields the protein CASSPPPGGTLYEQYF. Looking up the rest from reference TRBV7-6 and TRBJ2-7 gives the full variable domain: GAGVSQSPRYKVTKRGQDVALRCDPISGHVSLYWYRQALGQGPEFLTYFNYEAQQDKSGLPNDRFSAERPEGSISTLTIQRTEQRDSAMYRCASSPPPGGTLYEQYFGPGTRLTVT.

The V gene is TRBV6-1, the J gene TRBJ1-2; a possible D gene is TRBD1 (6 bases). The CDR3 covers 12 residues. Trimming removed 8 bases at V and 8 bases at J, with 15 bases between. Germline V lookup: CDR1 MNHNS, CDR2 SASEGT. The CDR3 region is CASGGGSYGYTF. CDR3 sequence (DNA): TGTGCCAGCGGAGGGGGAAGTTACGGCTACACCTTC.

This clonotype was counted ten times or more. The V call is TRBV28, the J call TRBJ2-7; D is possibly TRBD1 or TRBD2 (6 bases each). This CDR3 has 14 residues. Germline CDR1 and CDR2: MDHEN and SYDVKM. The V and J ends lost 3 bases and 3 bases respectively, with 12 bases between them. CDR3 in DNA: TGTGCCAGCAGTTTTAGGGGGGCACACTACGAGCAGTACTTC. Residues: CASSFRGAHYEQYF.

The chain employs TRBV12-3 or TRBV12-4 and TRBJ2-7; 11 bases are a match to TRBD1. The CDR3 covers 17 residues. V was clipped by 6 bases and J by 4 bases; unmatched bases: 14. CDR3 in DNA: TGTGCCAGCAGATCCGGTACTGGAGGGACAGGGGGGTACGAGCAGTACTTC. This codes for CASRSGTGGTGGYEQYF.

The V and J genes are TRBV6-1 and TRBJ1-2; D is possibly TRBD1 (6 bases). Trimming stripped 6 bases from V and 1 base from J, with 18 bases between. Germline V CDR1 and CDR2: MNHNS, SASEGT. The CDR3 length is 16 residues. DNA of the CDR3: TGTGCCAGCAGCGTTACGGACAGACCCCTTAACTATGGCTACACCTTC. Its translation is CASSVTDRPLNYGYTF.

This clonotype was recorded a few times. This chain joins TRBV12-3 or TRBV12-4 and TRBJ1-5, with a possible D match to TRBD1 (6 bases). The CDR3 totals 14 residues. V lost 5 bases to trimming and J lost 10 bases, with 18 bases between them. DNA of the CDR3: TGTGCCAGCAGTCTACAGGGAAGGGTTGAACCCCAGCATTTT. Its protein is CASSLQGRVEPQHF.

This clonotype was detected only a few times. V usage is TRBV5-6 and J usage is TRBJ2-7; no reliable D call. This CDR3 comprises 13 residues. The ends were cut back, 6 bases at V and 1 base at J, with 11 bases in the middle. Germline CDR1 reads SGHDT; CDR2 reads YYEEEE. CDR3 protein: CASTHGASYEQYF. DNA for the CDR3: TGTGCCAGCACCCACGGTGCGTCCTACGAGCAGTACTTC.

This sequence joins TRBV20-1 and TRBJ2-3; weak D call: TRBD2 (5 bases). Germline V gene lookup returns CDR1 DFQATT and CDR2 SNEGSKA (reference sequence). V lost 5 bases to trimming and J lost 6 bases, with 18 bases between them. This CDR3 region has 14 residues. The CDR3 protein is CSARGLESWDTQYF. CDR3 bases: TGCAGTGCTCGAGGGCTGGAAAGTTGGGATACGCAGTATTTT.

This clonotype was seen ten or more times. The J gene is TRBJ2-7, the V gene TRBV2, with TRBD2 matching 11 bases. CDR3 size: 16 residues. With 6 bases clipped from V and 6 bases from J, the junction kept 13 bases outside the gene matches. The germline V gene has CDR1 SNHLY and CDR2 FYNNEI. In nucleotides, the CDR3 is TGTGCCAGCAGGTTACTAGCGGGAGTCCCCTTTACCGAGCAGTACTTC. It yields the protein CASRLLAGVPFTEQYF.

The chain employs TRBV9 and TRBJ2-7; D may match TRBD1 or TRBD2 (5 bases each). Germline loops: CDR1 SGDLS, CDR2 YYNGEE. The CDR3 is made up of 15 amino acids. Trimming removed 2 bases from V and 3 bases from J, with 15 bases in between. The CDR3 sequence: CASSVGDLVDYEQYF. In DNA, the CDR3 is TGTGCCAGCAGCGTGGGGGACCTGGTGGACTACGAGCAGTACTTC.

This chain links TRBV30 with TRBJ1-5; possibly TRBD1 for D (6 bases). The CDR3 loop spans 15 amino acids. V was clipped by 0 bases and J by 3 bases, with 12 bases between them. The V gene's germline CDR1 is GTSNPN and CDR2 SVGIG (reference sequence). CDR3 amino acids: CAWSVGTPINQPQHF. The DNA of the CDR3 is TGTGCCTGGAGTGTAGGGACACCCATCAATCAGCCCCAGCATTTT.